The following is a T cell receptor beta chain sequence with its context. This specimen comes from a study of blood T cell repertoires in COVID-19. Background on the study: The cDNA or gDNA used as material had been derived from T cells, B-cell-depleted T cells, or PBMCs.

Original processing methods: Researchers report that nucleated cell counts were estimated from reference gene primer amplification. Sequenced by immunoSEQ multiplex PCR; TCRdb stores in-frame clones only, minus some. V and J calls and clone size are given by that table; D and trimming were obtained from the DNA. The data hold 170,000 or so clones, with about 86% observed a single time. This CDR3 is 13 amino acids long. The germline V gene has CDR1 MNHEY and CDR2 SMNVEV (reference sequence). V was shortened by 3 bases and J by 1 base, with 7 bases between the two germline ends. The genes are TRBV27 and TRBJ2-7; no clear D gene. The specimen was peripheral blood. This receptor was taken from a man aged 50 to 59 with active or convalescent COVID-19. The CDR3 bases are TGTGCCAGCAGTTTTCACGAGTCCTACGAGCAGTACTTC. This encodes CASSFHESYEQYF.